This TCR beta chain was sequenced during a study of T cell repertoires in aging, cancer and after chemotherapy. Study context: Donors were grouped into six age bands spanning 30 or younger through 70 or older.

The table lists this clonotype with a few counts. The antigen is undetermined. Study-wide points: Age-matched healthy donors had significantly more diverse, less clonal blood TCR repertoires than untreated cancer patients. These repertoire data do not allow conclusions about immunological memory after chemotherapy. Healthy donors lost TCR diversity with age mainly through richness, cancer patients through richness and evenness.

CDR3 length equals 12 residues. Germline values: CDR1 SGHNT, CDR2 YENEEA. Trimming left V 0 bases short and J 9 bases short, with 7 bases between. Rearranged V-D-J TRB sequences were amplified with a mixed TRB-A/B primer pool. TCRdb called the multiplex PCR reads again in MiXCR, with one record for every CDR3 protein. The sample holds about 1,200 distinct CDR3 sequences, approximately 30% seen once. Peripheral blood genomic DNA, not sorted cells or RNA, was the template. What was sequenced was blood. The sequence was obtained from a human donor with a solid tumor. The donor label of this sample is uncertain. The rearrangement joins TRBV11-3 to TRBJ2-3, with a possible D match to TRBD1 (6 bases). In nucleotides, the CDR3 is TGTGCCAGCAGCTTAGAGAGGGGGACGCAGTATTTT. It encodes CASSLERGTQYF.